This TCR beta chain was obtained from a study of T cell repertoires in cytomegalovirus infection. Across the study: Shared public TCR beta signatures pointed to both CMV infection and a matching HLA type. Notes on the study in general: CMV carriers with the relevant HLA were identified by cumulative public TCR beta family frequency. Ex vivo, HLA-C-restricted CMV-specific TCR beta clonotypes prevailed over the rest of the response.

TCRdb reprocessed the reads with MiXCR, giving one entry per CDR3 protein. Of roughly 280,000 distinct CDR3 sequences in the sample, less than 9.5% were seen once. This clonotype has at least ten counts. Its antigen remains unknown. CDR3 length: 15 amino acids. Germline assignment: CDR1 LNHDA and CDR2 SQIVND (reference sequence). Trimming took off 2 bases at V and 0 bases at J, with 11 bases between the two ends. This receptor was taken from a human donor in good health (CMV status not recorded). Some clones in this sample may be carry-over from other donors' samples. The genes are TRBV19 and TRBJ2-7; D perhaps matches TRBD1 (6 bases). The sequenced sample was PBMCs. CDR3 region: CASSITGWRSYEQYF. The CDR3 DNA is TGTGCCAGTAGTATAACAGGGTGGCGCTCCTACGAGCAGTACTTC.